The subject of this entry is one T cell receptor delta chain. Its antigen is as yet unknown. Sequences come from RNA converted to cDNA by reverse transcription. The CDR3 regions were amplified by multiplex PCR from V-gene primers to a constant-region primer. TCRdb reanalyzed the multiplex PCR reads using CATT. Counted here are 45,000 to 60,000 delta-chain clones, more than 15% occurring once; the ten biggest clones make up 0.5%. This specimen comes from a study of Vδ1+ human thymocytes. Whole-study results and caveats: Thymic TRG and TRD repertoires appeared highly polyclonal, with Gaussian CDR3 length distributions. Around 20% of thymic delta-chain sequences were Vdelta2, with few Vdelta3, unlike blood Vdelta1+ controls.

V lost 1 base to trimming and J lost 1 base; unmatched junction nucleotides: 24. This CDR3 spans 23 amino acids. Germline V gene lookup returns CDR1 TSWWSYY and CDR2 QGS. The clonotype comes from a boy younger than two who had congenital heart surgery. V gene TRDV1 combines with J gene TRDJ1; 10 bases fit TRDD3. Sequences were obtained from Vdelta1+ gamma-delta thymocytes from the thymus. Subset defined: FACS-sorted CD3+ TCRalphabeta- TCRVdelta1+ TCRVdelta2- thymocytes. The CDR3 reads CALGEPSLGVLGDAGVSTDKLIF. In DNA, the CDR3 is TGTGCTCTTGGGGAACCCTCGTTGGGGGTACTGGGGGATGCGGGAGTATCCACCGATAAACTCATCTTT.